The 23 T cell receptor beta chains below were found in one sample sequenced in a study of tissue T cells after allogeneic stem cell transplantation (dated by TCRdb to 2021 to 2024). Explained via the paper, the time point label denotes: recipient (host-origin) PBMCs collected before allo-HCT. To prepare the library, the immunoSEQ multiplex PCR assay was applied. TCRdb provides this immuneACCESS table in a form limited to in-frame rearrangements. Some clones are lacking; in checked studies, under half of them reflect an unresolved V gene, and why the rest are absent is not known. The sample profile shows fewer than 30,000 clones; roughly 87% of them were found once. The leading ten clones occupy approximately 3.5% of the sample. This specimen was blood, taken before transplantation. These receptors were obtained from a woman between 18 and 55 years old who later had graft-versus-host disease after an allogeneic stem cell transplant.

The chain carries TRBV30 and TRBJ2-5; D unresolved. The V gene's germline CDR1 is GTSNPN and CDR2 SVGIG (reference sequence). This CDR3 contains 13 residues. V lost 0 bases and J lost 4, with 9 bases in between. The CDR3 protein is CAWSVRSPETQYF. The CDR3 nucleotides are TGTGCCTGGAGTGTACGCAGTCCAGAGACCCAGTACTTC.

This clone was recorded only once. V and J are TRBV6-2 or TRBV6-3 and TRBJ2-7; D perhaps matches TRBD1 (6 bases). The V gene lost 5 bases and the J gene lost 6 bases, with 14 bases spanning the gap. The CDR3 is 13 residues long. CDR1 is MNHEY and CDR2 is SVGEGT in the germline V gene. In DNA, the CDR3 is TGTGCCAGCAGTGGACAGCACTGGGGCGAGCAGTACTTC. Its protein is CASSGQHWGEQYF.

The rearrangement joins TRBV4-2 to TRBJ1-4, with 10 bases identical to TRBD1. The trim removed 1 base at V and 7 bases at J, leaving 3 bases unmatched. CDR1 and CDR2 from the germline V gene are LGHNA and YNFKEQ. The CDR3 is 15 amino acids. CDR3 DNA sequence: TGTGCCAGCAGCCAAGGACAGGGGGCGAGTGAAAAACTGTTTTTT. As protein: CASSQGQGASEKLFF.

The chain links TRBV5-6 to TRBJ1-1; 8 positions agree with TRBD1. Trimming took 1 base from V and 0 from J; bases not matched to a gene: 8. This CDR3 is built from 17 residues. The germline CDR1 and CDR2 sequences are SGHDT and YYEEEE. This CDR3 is CASSLTGGGWLNTEAFF. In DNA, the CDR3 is TGTGCCAGCAGCTTGACAGGGGGAGGATGGTTGAACACTGAAGCTTTCTTT.

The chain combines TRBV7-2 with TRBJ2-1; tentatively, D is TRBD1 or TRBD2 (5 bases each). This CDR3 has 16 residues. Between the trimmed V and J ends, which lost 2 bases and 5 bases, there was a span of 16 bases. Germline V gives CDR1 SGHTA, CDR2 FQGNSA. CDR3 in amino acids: CASSLIPGTLNNEQFF. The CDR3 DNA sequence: TGTGCCAGCAGCTTAATCCCCGGGACCCTAAACAATGAGCAGTTCTTC.

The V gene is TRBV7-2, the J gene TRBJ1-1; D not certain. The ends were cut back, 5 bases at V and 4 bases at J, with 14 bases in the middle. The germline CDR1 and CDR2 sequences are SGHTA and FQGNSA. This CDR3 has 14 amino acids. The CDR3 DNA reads TGTGCCAGCAGCCGCGACTCCGAGGTCACTGAAGCTTTCTTT. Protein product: CASSRDSEVTEAFF. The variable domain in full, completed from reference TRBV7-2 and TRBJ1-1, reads GAGVSQSPSNKVTEKGKDVELRCDPISGHTALYWYRQSLGQGLEFLIYFQGNSAPDKSGLPSDRFSAERTGGSVSTLTIQRTQQEDSAVYLCASSRDSEVTEAFFGQGTRLTVV.

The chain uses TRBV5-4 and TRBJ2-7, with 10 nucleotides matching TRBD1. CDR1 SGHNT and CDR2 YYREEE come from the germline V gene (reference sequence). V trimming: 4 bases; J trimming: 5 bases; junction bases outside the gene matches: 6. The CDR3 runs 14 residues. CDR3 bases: TGTGCCAGCAGCCGGCAGACAGGGGGCGACGAGCAGTACTTC. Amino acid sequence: CASSRQTGGDEQYF.

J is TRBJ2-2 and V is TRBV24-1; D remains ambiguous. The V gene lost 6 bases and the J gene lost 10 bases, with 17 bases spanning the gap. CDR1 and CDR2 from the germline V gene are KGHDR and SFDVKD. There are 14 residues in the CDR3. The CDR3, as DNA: TGTGCCACCAGTCAATTCGGGTATACGGAGGAGCTGTTTTTT. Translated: CATSQFGYTEELFF.

The CDR3 sequence is CASSLTGFNEKLFF. CDR3 coding DNA: TGTGCCAGCAGTTTAACAGGGTTCAATGAAAAACTGTTTTTT. This chain joins TRBV2 and TRBJ1-4; D possibly corresponds to TRBD1 (6 bases). With 5 bases removed from V and 5 bases from J, the gap between germline ends came to 12 bases. This CDR3 is built from 14 residues. Germline-derived CDR1 and CDR2 are SNHLY and FYNNEI. The variable domain in full, completed from reference TRBV2 and TRBJ1-4, reads EPEVTQTPSHQVTQMGQEVILRCVPISNHLYFYWYRQILGQKVEFLVSFYNNEISEKSEIFDDQFSVERPDGSNFTLKIRSTKLEDSAMYFCASSLTGFNEKLFFGSGTQLSVL.

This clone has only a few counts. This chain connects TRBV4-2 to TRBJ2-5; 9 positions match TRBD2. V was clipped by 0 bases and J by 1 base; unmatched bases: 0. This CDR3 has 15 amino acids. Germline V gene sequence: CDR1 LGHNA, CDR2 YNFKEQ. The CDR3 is CASSQERGGQETQYF. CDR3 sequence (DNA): TGTGCCAGCAGCCAAGAGCGGGGGGGCCAAGAGACCCAGTACTTC.

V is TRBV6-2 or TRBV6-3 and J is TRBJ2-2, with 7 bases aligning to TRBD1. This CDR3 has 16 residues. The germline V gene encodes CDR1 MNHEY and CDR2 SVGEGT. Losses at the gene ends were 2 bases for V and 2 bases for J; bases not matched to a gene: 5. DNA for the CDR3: TGTGCCAGCAGTTACACAACAGGGGACAACACCGGGGAGCTGTTTTTT. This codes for CASSYTTGDNTGELFF.

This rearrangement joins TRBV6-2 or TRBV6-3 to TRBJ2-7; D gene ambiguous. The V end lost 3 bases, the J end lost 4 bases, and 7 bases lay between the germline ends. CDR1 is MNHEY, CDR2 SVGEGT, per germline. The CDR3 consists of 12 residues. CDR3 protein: CASSYGVYEQYF. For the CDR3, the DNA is TGTGCCAGCAGTTATGGTGTATACGAGCAGTACTTC.

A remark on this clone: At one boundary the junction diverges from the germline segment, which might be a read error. This CDR3 reads CASSVQGTNEKLFF. The CDR3 DNA follows: TGTGCCAGCAGTGTTCAAGGTACTAACGAAAAACTGTTTTTT. The chain combines TRBV25-1 with TRBJ1-4; no definite D call. Per the germline V gene, CDR1 is MGHDK and CDR2 is SYGVNS. This CDR3 spans 14 amino acids.

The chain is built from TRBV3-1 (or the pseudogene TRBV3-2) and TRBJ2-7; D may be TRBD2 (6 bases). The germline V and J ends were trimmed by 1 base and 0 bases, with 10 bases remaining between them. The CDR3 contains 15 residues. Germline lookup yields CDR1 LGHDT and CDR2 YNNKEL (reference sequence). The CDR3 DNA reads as TGTGCCAGCAGCCAAGGGGGGGACGTCTCCTACGAGCAGTACTTC. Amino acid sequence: CASSQGGDVSYEQYF.

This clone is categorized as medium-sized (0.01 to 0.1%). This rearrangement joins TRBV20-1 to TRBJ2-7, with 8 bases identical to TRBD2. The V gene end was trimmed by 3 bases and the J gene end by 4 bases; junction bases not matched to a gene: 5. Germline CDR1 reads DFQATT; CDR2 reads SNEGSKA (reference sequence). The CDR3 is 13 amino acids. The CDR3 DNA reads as TGCAGTGCTAGTGGGGCTAGCGGGTACGAGCAGTACTTC. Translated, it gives CSASGASGYEQYF.

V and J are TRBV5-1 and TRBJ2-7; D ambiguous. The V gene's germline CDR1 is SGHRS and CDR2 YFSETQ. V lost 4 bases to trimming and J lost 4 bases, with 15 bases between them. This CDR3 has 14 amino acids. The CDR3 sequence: CASSRTVSGYEQYF. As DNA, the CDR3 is TGCGCCAGCAGCCGGACCGTATCCGGGTACGAGCAGTACTTC.

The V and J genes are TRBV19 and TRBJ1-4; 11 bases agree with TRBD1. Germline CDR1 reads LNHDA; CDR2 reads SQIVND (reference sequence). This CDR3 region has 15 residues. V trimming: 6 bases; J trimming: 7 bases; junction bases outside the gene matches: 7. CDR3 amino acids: CASSPRTGGLEKLFF. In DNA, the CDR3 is TGTGCCAGTAGCCCTCGGACAGGGGGCCTTGAAAAACTGTTTTTT.

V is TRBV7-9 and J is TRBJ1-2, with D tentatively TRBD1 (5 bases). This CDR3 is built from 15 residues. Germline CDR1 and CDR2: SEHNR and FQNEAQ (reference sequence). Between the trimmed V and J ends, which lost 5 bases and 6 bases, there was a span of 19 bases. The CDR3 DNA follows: TGTGCCAGCAGCCGAGACCCCCCCAGGGTGGATGGCTACACCTTC. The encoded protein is CASSRDPPRVDGYTF.

The CDR3 loop reads CASSYSSGSYEQYF. The CDR3 DNA is TGTGCCAGCAGTTACTCGAGCGGGAGCTACGAGCAGTACTTC. The chain uses TRBV6-2 or TRBV6-3 and TRBJ2-7; 8 positions match TRBD2. Trimming removed 0 bases from V and 3 bases from J; junction bases left unmatched: 1. The CDR3 has 14 residues. CDR1 and CDR2 (germline): MNHEY, SVGEGT.

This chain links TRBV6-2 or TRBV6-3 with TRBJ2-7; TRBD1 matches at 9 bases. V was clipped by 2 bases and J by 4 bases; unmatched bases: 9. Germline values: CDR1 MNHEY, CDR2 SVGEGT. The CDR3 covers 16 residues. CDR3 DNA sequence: TGTGCCAGCAGTTACCAAATCCCGGGACAGGGTTACGAGCAGTACTTC. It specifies CASSYQIPGQGYEQYF.

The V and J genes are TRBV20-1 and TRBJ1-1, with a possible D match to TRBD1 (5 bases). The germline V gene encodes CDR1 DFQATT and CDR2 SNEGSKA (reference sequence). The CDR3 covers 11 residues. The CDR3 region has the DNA TGCAGCTACCGTCGGGACCCTGAAGCTTTCTTT. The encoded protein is CSYRRDPEAFF.

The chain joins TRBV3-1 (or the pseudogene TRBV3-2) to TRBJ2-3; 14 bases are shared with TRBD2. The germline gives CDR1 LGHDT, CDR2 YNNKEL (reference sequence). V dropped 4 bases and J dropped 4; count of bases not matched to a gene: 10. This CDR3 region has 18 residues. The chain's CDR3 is CASSPFPGLAGAADTQYF. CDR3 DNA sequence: TGTGCCAGCAGCCCTTTCCCGGGACTAGCGGGAGCTGCAGATACGCAGTATTTT.

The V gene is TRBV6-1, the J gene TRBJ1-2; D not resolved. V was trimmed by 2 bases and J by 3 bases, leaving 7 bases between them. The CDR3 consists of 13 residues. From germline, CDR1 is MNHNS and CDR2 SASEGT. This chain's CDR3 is CASSERTDYGYTF. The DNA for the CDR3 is TGTGCCAGCAGTGAACGGACGGACTATGGCTACACCTTC.